Below, 13 T cell receptor beta chains from the same sample are listed, as sequenced in a study of shared clonotypes between healthy human individuals. Terminally differentiated effector memory CD45RA+ cells were excluded from the naive CD8 cells, which were CD45RO-negative and positively selected for CCR7. Only in-frame clones appear in the TCRdb table, and some are missing; sequencing was by immunoSEQ multiplex PCR. The sample includes around 640,000 clones, roughly 95% of them seen just once. Sequencing was done on a sample of naive CD8+ T cells sorted from blood. The receptors derive from a woman aged 30 to 39 in good health.

The V and J genes are TRBV27 and TRBJ2-1; tentatively, D is TRBD1 (6 bases). CDR1 and CDR2 (germline): MNHEY, SMNVEV (reference sequence). V dropped 7 bases and J dropped 1 base, with 11 bases sitting between them. The CDR3 is made up of 14 amino acids. CDR3 bases: TGTGCCAGCAATCCGACAGGTTCCTACAATGAGCAGTTCTTC. Translating it yields CASNPTGSYNEQFF.

V usage is TRBV5-6 and J usage is TRBJ2-3, with D possibly matching TRBD2 (7 bases). Deletions cut 4 bases from V and 9 bases from J, with 12 bases between. In germline, CDR1 is SGHDT, CDR2 YYEEEE. This CDR3 contains 12 residues. CDR3 loop: CASSPGGGTQYF. DNA for the CDR3: TGTGCCAGCAGCCCTGGGGGGGGCACGCAGTATTTT.

This clone was recorded only once. This specimen includes other DNA sequences encoding the same CDR3. The rearrangement joins TRBV28 to TRBJ2-7; D is undetermined. There are 12 residues in the CDR3. From germline, CDR1 is MDHEN and CDR2 SYDVKM. With 2 bases removed from V and 4 bases from J, the gap between germline ends came to 6 bases. This chain's CDR3 is CASSLVQYEQYF. The CDR3 nucleotides read TGTGCCAGCAGTTTAGTCCAATACGAGCAGTACTTC.

This chain joins TRBV4-1 and TRBJ2-7, with D perhaps TRBD1 (5 bases). The CDR3 extends over 13 amino acids. The germline CDR1 and CDR2 sequences are MGHRA and YSYEKL. Trimming pared 5 bases from V and 1 base from J, leaving 9 bases between. CDR3 coding DNA: TGCGCCAGCAGCATAGGGGTTTCCTACGAGCAGTACTTC. As protein: CASSIGVSYEQYF.

The chain uses TRBV7-3 and TRBJ2-3, with 7 bases identical to TRBD2. The germline V gene encodes CDR1 SGHTA and CDR2 FQGTGA. The J segment lost 4 bases and the V segment lost 2 bases, leaving 6 bases of the junction unmatched. The CDR3 is made up of 15 amino acids. The CDR3 sequence: CASSLVGGSADTQYF. The DNA for the CDR3 is TGTGCCAGCAGCTTAGTCGGCGGGAGCGCAGATACGCAGTATTTT.

The chain employs TRBV11-1 and TRBJ2-7; TRBD1 might be the D (6 bases). The CDR3 sequence is 14 residues long. CDR1 SGHAT and CDR2 FQDESV come from the germline V gene (reference sequence). The V gene lost 5 bases and the J gene lost 2 bases, with 13 bases spanning the gap. The DNA of the CDR3 is TGTGCCAGCAGCACGACAGGACAGCCCTACGAGCAGTACTTC. It translates to CASSTTGQPYEQYF.

The rearrangement links TRBV2 to TRBJ1-1; D gene unclear. Trimming pared 2 bases from V and 0 bases from J, leaving 16 bases between. Germline CDR1 is SNHLY and CDR2 is FYNNEI. There are 17 residues in the CDR3. The CDR3 sequence is CASSEREGVYMNTEAFF. CDR3 in DNA: TGTGCCAGCAGTGAACGGGAGGGAGTCTATATGAACACTGAAGCTTTCTTT.

This clone was detected once. Other DNA sequences from this sample encode an identical CDR3 as well. This chain joins TRBV4-2 and TRBJ2-7; 13 bases match TRBD2. Losses at the gene ends were 0 bases for V and 4 bases for J; bases not matched to a gene: 3. The CDR3 is 16 amino acids. From germline, CDR1 is LGHNA and CDR2 YNFKEQ. CDR3 sequence: CASSQDGLAGAYEQYF. The CDR3 DNA reads TGTGCCAGCAGCCAAGACGGACTAGCGGGAGCTTACGAGCAGTACTTC.

The rearrangement uses TRBV28 and TRBJ2-1; 8 bases match TRBD2. Germline-derived CDR1 and CDR2 are MDHEN and SYDVKM. There are 14 residues in the CDR3. The ends lost 7 bases at V and 7 bases at J; junction bases unmatched: 9. CDR3 amino acids: CASTGAGGRNEQFF. The CDR3 DNA sequence: TGTGCCAGCACGGGGGCGGGAGGTCGGAATGAGCAGTTCTTC.

This chain links TRBV27 with TRBJ2-1; 10 nucleotides match TRBD2. V trimming: 1 base; J trimming: 6 bases; junction bases outside the gene matches: 12. Germline assignment: CDR1 MNHEY and CDR2 SMNVEV (reference sequence). The CDR3 covers 18 residues. CDR3 in amino acids: CASSLFGLAGAIFNEQFF. The CDR3 DNA follows: TGTGCCAGCAGTTTATTCGGCCTAGCGGGAGCTATTTTCAATGAGCAGTTCTTC.

This chain uses TRBV29-1 with TRBJ2-3; possibly TRBD1 for D (5 bases). This CDR3 has 11 residues. Germline-derived CDR1 and CDR2 are SQVTM and ANQGSEA. The V and J ends lost 7 bases and 7 bases respectively, with 12 bases between them. The CDR3 sequence: CSGRVTNTQYF. The CDR3 DNA is TGCAGCGGCAGGGTTACAAATACGCAGTATTTT.

V is TRBV7-9 and J is TRBJ2-7; possibly TRBD1 for D (5 bases). Germline lookup yields CDR1 SEHNR and CDR2 FQNEAQ (reference sequence). The V gene lost 6 bases and the J gene lost 5 bases, with 11 bases spanning the gap. The CDR3 totals 12 residues. CDR3 in amino acids: CASRKGVDEQYF. The CDR3 nucleotides are TGTGCCAGCAGAAAAGGGGTGGACGAGCAGTACTTC.

The chain is built from TRBV27 and TRBJ2-1, with D tentatively TRBD1 or TRBD2 (5 bases each). The CDR3 length is 13 residues. V shed 4 bases and J shed 8 bases, with 12 bases lying between them. The germline V gene has CDR1 MNHEY and CDR2 SMNVEV (reference sequence). The CDR3 loop is CASSSGPYYEQFF. CDR3 DNA: TGTGCCAGCAGTTCGGGACCTTACTATGAGCAGTTCTTC.